This T cell receptor beta chain originates from a study of blood T cell repertoires in COVID-19. Only in-frame clones appear in the TCRdb table, and some are missing; sequencing was by immunoSEQ multiplex PCR. The sample has 200,000 to 300,000 clones, around nine tenths seen once. Those who participated ranged in age from 18 to 89 years and resided in approximately 23 US areas. Clinical history reported by participants formed the basis on which cohorts were assigned. Germline values: CDR1 GTSNPN, CDR2 SVGIG (reference sequence). The V segment lost 1 base and the J segment 0 bases; nucleotides outside the gene matches: 13. The CDR3 sequence is 19 residues long.

The sequencing input was PBMCs or T cells enriched from blood (not recorded which). The sequence was obtained from a woman under 30 who had recovered from COVID-19. The chain uses TRBV30 and TRBJ2-3, with TRBD2 matching over 10 bases. The CDR3 region is CAWSANGLAGDFSTDTQYF. The CDR3 DNA is TGTGCCTGGAGTGCCAATGGCCTAGCGGGGGATTTTAGCACAGATACGCAGTATTTT. The full variable domain, in which reference TRBV30 and TRBJ2-3 provide the parts outside the CDR3, is SQTIHQWPATLVQPVGSPLSLECTVEGTSNPNLYWYRQAAGRGLQLLFYSVGIGQISSEVPQNLSASRPQDRQFILSSKKLLLSDSGFYLCAWSANGLAGDFSTDTQYFGPGTRLTVL.